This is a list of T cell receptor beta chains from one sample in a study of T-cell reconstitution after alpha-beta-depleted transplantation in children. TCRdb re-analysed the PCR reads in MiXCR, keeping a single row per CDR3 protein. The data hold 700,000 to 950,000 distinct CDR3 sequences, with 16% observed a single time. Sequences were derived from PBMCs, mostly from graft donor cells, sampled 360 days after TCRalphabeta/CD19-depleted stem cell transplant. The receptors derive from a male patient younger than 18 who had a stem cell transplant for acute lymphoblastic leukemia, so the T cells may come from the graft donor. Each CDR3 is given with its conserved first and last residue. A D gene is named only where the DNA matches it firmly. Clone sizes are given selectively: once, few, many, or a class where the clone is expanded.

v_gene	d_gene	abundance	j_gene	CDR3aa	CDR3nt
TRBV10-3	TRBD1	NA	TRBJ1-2	CAISESVSRGHYGYTF	TGTGCCATCAGTGAGTCGGTGAGCAGGGGGCACTATGGCTACACCTTC
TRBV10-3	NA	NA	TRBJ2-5	CAIGVGIIGSETQYF	TGTGCCATCGGTGTTGGGATCATAGGATCAGAGACCCAGTACTTC
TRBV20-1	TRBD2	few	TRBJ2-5	CSAGLAGGLGRETQYF	TGCAGTGCGGGACTAGCGGGAGGACTGGGGCGGGAGACCCAGTACTTC
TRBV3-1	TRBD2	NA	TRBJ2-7	CASSQGAGGGFYEQYF	TGTGCCAGCAGCCAAGGCGCTGGCGGGGGATTTTACGAGCAGTACTTC
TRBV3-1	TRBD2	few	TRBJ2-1	CASSQDPSRAGGFSRNEQFF	TGTGCCAGCAGCCAAGACCCCTCCAGAGCGGGAGGGTTCTCGAGGAATGAGCAGTTCTTC
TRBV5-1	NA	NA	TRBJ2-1	CASGKPAPHNEQFF	TGCGCCAGCGGAAAACCCGCCCCCCACAATGAGCAGTTCTTC
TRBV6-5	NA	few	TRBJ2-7	CASSYSAGTYEQYF	TGTGCCAGCAGTTACTCTGCAGGCACCTACGAGCAGTACTTC
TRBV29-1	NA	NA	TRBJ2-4	CSVAGKLAKNIQYF	TGCAGCGTTGCCGGGAAGCTAGCCAAAAACATTCAGTACTTC
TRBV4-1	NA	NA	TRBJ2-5	CASSQVRLETQYF	TGCGCCAGCAGCCAAGTCAGATTAGAGACCCAGTACTTC
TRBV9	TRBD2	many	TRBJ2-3	CASSVVPSGIGTDTQYF	TGTGCCAGCAGCGTAGTCCCTAGCGGGATAGGCACAGATACGCAGTATTTT
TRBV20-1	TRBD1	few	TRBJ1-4	CSATTGTGDEKLFF	TGCAGTGCGACCACCGGGACAGGGGATGAAAAACTGTTTTTT
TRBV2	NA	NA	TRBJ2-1	CASRGGLYNEQFF	TGTGCCAGCAGGGGGGGCCTCTACAATGAGCAGTTCTTC
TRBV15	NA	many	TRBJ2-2	CATSRDPGVNTGELFF	TGTGCCACCAGCAGAGACCCGGGAGTTAACACCGGGGAGCTGTTTTTT
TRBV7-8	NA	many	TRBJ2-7	CASSGRIWEYEQYF	TGTGCCAGCAGTGGTAGGATTTGGGAATACGAGCAGTACTTC
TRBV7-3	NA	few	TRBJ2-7	CASSPAPGNSYEQYF	TGTGCCAGCAGCCCCGCCCCAGGGAACTCTTACGAGCAGTACTTC
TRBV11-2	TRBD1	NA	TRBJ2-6	CASSLGGGTGGTGANVLTF	TGTGCCAGCAGCTTAGGGGGCGGGACAGGGGGCACAGGGGCCAACGTCCTGACTTTC
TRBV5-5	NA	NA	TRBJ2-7	CASSSYIIPYEQYF	TGTGCCAGCAGCTCTTATATCATCCCCTACGAGCAGTACTTC
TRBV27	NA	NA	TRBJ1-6	CASSFGRGSSYNSPLHF	TGTGCCAGCAGTTTCGGACGGGGGAGCTCCTATAATTCACCCCTCCACTTT